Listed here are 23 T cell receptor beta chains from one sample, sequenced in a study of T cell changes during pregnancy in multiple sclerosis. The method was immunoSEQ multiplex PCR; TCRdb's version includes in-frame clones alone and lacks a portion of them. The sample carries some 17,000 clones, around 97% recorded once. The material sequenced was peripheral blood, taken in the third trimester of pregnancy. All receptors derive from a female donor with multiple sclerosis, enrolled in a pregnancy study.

The CDR3 DNA is TGCGCCAGCAGCTTGAGTGGGAGGCCCTACGAGCAGTACTTC. Amino acid sequence: CASSLSGRPYEQYF. V usage is TRBV5-1 and J usage is TRBJ2-7; tentative D call: TRBD2 (6 bases). The germline V and J ends were trimmed by 1 base and 2 bases, with 10 bases remaining between them. Germline CDR1 reads SGHRS; CDR2 reads YFSETQ. This CDR3 is 14 amino acids long.

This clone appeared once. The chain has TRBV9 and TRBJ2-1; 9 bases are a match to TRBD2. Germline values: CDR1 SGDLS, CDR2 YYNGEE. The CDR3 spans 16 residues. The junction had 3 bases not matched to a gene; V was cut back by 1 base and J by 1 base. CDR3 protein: CASSVLAGTSYNEQFF. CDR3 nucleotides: TGTGCCAGCAGCGTACTAGCGGGGACTTCCTACAATGAGCAGTTCTTC.

CDR3 region: CASSPRGRREKLFF. In nucleotides, the CDR3 is TGTGCCAGCTCACCCAGGGGGCGTCGGGAAAAACTGTTTTTT. The chain couples TRBV18 to TRBJ1-4, with 8 positions matching TRBD1. Trimming cost V 3 bases and J 8 bases; bases outside gene matches: 5. Germline values: CDR1 KGHSH, CDR2 LQKENI. CDR3 length: 14 amino acids.

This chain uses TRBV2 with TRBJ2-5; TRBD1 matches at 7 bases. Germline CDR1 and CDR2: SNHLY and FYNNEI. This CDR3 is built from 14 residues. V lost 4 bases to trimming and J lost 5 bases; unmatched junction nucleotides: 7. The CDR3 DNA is TGTGCCAGCAGTGGACAGGGCCCCGGGGAGACCCAGTACTTC. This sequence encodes CASSGQGPGETQYF.

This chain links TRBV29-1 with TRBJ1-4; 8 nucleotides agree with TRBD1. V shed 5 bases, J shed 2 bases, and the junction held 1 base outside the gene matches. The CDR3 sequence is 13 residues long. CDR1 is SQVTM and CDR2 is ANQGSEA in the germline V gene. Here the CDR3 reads CSVSGGTNEKLFF. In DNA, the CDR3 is TGCAGCGTTTCAGGGGGCACTAATGAAAAACTGTTTTTT.

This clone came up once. As DNA, the CDR3 is TGTGCCAGCAGCTTAACAGGTTATTCTTTAGCTTTCTTT. Amino acid sequence: CASSLTGYSLAFF. This sequence joins TRBV7-2 and TRBJ1-1; weak D call: TRBD1 (5 bases). Trimming took 2 bases from V and 10 from J, leaving 14 bases between them. Germline V gene lookup returns CDR1 SGHTA and CDR2 FQGNSA. The CDR3 sequence is 13 residues long.

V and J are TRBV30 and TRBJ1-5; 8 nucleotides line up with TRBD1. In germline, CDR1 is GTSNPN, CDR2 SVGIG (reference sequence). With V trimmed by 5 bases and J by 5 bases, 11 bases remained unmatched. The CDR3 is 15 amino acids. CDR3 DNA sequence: TGTGCCTGGGCCAACGGACAGGGCGGCGATCAGCCCCAGCATTTT. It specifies CAWANGQGGDQPQHF.

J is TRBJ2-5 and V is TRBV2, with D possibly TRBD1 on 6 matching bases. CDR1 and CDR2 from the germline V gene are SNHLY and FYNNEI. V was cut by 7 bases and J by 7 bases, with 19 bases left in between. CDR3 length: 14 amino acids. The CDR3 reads CASTVSRGPGTQYF. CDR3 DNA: TGTGCCAGCACGGTTTCCAGGGGCCCGGGGACCCAGTACTTC.

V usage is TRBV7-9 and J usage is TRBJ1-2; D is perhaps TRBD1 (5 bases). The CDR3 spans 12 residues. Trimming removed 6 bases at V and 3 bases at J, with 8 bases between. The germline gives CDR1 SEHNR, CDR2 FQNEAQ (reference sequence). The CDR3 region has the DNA TGTGCCAGCAGAAGGGGCGACTATGGCTACACCTTC. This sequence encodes CASRRGDYGYTF. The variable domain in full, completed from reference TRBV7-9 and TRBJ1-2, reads DTGVSQNPRHKITKRGQNVTFRCDPISEHNRLYWYRQTLGQGPEFLTYFQNEAQLEKSRLLSDRFSAERPKGSFSTLEIQRTEQGDSAMYLCASRRGDYGYTFGSGTRLTVV.

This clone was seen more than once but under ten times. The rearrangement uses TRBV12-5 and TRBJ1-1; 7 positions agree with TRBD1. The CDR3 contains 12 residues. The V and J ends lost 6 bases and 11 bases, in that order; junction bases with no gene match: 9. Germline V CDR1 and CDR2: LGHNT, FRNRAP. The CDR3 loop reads CASGNKGAGAFF. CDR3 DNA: TGTGCTAGTGGGAATAAGGGGGCTGGCGCTTTCTTT.

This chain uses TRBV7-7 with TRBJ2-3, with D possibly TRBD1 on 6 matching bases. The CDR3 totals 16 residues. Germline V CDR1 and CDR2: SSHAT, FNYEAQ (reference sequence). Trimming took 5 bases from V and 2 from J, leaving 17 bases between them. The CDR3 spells CASSPTGSGPTDTQYF. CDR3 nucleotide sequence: TGTGCCAGCAGCCCGACAGGATCAGGGCCCACAGATACGCAGTATTTT.

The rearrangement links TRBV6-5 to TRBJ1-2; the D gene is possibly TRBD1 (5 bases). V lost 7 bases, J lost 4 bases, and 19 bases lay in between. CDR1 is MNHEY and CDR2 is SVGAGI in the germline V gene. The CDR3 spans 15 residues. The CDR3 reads CASNPTGGISYGYTF. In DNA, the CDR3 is TGTGCCAGCAACCCTACGGGGGGAATCAGCTATGGCTACACCTTC.

For the CDR3, the DNA is TGTGCCAGCAGTAACCTGACAGGACGAAGGGTATACGAGCAGTACTTC. Its translation is CASSNLTGRRVYEQYF. The chain joins TRBV27 to TRBJ2-7, with a weak D call TRBD1 (6 bases). The CDR3 is made up of 16 amino acids. Trimming took 5 bases from V and 4 from J, leaving 21 bases between them. The germline CDR1 and CDR2 sequences are MNHEY and SMNVEV (reference sequence).

CDR3 in amino acids: CASSTLWKGLGKNIQYF. DNA for the CDR3: TGTGCCAGCAGCACCTTATGGAAGGGGCTGGGCAAAAACATTCAGTACTTC. The V call is TRBV7-2, the J call TRBJ2-4; a possible D gene is TRBD1 (5 bases). V shed 5 bases and J shed 3 bases, with 20 bases lying between them. Germline CDR1 and CDR2: SGHTA and FQGNSA. This CDR3 is built from 17 residues.

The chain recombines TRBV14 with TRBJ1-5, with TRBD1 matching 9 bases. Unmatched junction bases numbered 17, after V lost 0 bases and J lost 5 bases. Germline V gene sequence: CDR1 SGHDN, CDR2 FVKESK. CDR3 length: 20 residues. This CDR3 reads CASSQDLGGTGISEDQPQHF. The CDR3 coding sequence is TGTGCCAGCAGCCAAGATTTGGGAGGGACAGGGATCTCGGAGGATCAGCCCCAGCATTTT.

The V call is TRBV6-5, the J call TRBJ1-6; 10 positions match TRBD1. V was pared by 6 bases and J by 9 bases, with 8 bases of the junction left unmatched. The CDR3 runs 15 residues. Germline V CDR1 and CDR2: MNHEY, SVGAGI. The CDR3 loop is CASRSAGTGVSPLHF. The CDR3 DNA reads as TGTGCCAGCAGGTCAGCCGGGACAGGGGTTTCACCCCTCCACTTT.

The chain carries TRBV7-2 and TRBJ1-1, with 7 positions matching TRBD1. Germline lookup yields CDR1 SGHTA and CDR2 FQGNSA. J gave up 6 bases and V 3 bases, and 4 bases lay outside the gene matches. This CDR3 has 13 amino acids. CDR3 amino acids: CASSFRQGPEAFF. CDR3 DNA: TGTGCCAGCAGCTTTCGACAGGGCCCTGAAGCTTTCTTT.

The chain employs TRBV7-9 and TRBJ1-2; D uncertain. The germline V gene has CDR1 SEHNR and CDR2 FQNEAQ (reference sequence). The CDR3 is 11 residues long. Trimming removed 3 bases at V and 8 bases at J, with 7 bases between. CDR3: CASSFPGGYTF. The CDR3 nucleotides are TGTGCCAGCAGCTTCCCAGGAGGCTACACCTTC.

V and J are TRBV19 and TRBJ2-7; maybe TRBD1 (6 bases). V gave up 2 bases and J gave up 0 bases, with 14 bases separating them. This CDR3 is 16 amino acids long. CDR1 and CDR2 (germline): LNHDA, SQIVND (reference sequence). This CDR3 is CASSIMGAASSYEQYF. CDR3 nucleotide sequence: TGTGCCAGTAGTATAATGGGGGCGGCGAGCTCCTACGAGCAGTACTTC.

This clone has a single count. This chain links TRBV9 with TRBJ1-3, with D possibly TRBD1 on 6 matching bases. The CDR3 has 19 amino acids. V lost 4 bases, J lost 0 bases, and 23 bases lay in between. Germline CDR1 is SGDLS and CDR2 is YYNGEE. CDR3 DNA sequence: TGTGCCAGCAGCCCCAGTTGGGGGCCGCTCAACTTCTCTGGAAACACCATATATTTT. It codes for CASSPSWGPLNFSGNTIYF.

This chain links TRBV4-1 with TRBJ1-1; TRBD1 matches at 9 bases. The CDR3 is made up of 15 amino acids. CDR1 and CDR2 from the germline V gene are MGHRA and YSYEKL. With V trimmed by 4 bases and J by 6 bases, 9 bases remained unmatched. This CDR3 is CASSREGQGGPEAFF. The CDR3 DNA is TGCGCCAGCAGCCGAGAGGGACAGGGAGGTCCTGAAGCTTTCTTT.

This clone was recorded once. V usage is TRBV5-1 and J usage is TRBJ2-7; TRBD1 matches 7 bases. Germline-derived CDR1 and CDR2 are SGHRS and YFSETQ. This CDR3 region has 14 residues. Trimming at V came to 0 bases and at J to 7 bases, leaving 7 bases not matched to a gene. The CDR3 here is CASSLGDSFREQYF. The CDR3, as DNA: TGCGCCAGCAGCTTGGGGGACAGCTTTCGGGAGCAGTACTTC.

The CDR3 DNA sequence: TGCGCCAGCAGCTTGGCGGGGACTAGCGGATCCAGGGGAGAGACCCAGTACTTC. Protein sequence: CASSLAGTSGSRGETQYF. This chain joins TRBV5-1 and TRBJ2-5, with 11 bases lining up with TRBD2. The CDR3 is 18 residues long. V was pared by 0 bases and J by 4 bases, with 11 bases of the junction left unmatched. Germline V CDR1 and CDR2: SGHRS, YFSETQ.